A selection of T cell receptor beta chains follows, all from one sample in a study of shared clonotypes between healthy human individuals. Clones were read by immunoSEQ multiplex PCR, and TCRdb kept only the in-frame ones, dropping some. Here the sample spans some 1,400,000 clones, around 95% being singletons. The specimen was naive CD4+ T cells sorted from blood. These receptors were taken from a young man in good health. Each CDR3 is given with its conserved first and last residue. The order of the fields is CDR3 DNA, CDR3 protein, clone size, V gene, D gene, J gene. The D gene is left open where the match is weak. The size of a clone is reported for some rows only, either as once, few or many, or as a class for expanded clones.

CDR3 DNA: TGCGCCAGCAGCTTGACTAGCGGAAGCTACGAGCAGTACTTC
CDR3 protein: CASSLTSGSYEQYF
clone size: .
V gene: TRBV5-1
D gene: TRBD2
J gene: TRBJ2-7

CDR3 DNA: TGTGCCAGTTTCTTCCAGGGGGCCAACGGGGAGCTGTTTTTT
CDR3 protein: CASFFQGANGELFF
clone size: once
V gene: TRBV19
D gene: TRBD1
J gene: TRBJ2-2

CDR3 DNA: TGTGCCAGCAGTTGGAGCAGGGGGCGGGAAGAGACCCAGTACTTC
CDR3 protein: CASSWSRGREETQYF
clone size: .
V gene: TRBV6-5
D gene: TRBD1
J gene: TRBJ2-5

CDR3 DNA: TGTGCCTGCCGGGTGAGGTCCGGCAGGGGTGGGATAACCTACGAGCAGTACTTC
CDR3 protein: CACRVRSGRGGITYEQYF
clone size: .
V gene: TRBV30
D gene: .
J gene: TRBJ2-7

CDR3 DNA: TGCAGCGTTGGTGATAGAGCCTACGAGCAGTACTTC
CDR3 protein: CSVGDRAYEQYF
clone size: .
V gene: TRBV29-1
D gene: .
J gene: TRBJ2-7

CDR3 DNA: TGTGCCAGCAGTGTCGACCCCTATGGCGGGGAGCTGTTTTTT
CDR3 protein: CASSVDPYGGELFF
clone size: .
V gene: TRBV6-1
D gene: .
J gene: TRBJ2-2

CDR3 DNA: TGTGCCAGCAGCGTAGGGCTAGCGGGAGGCAATCTATACAATGAGCAGTTCTTC
CDR3 protein: CASSVGLAGGNLYNEQFF
clone size: .
V gene: TRBV9
D gene: TRBD2
J gene: TRBJ2-1

CDR3 DNA: TGTGCCAGCAGCCTGGGACTAGCGGGACTCTACGAGCAGTACTTC
CDR3 protein: CASSLGLAGLYEQYF
clone size: .
V gene: TRBV7-2
D gene: TRBD2
J gene: TRBJ2-7

CDR3 DNA: TGTGCCAGCTCCCCTAGGACAGGGGCCGGGGAGCTGTTTTTT
CDR3 protein: CASSPRTGAGELFF
clone size: .
V gene: TRBV2
D gene: TRBD1
J gene: TRBJ2-2

CDR3 DNA: TGTGCCAGCAGTTTATTGTGGAATCAGCCCCAGCATTTT
CDR3 protein: CASSLLWNQPQHF
clone size: .
V gene: TRBV28
D gene: .
J gene: TRBJ1-5

CDR3 DNA: TGTGCCAGCAGTTTATCGACACCCCGGACTAGCGGGAGGGAGACCCAGTACTTC
CDR3 protein: CASSLSTPRTSGRETQYF
clone size: .
V gene: TRBV27
D gene: TRBD2
J gene: TRBJ2-5

CDR3 DNA: TGTGCCAGCAACCAGGGAGGGACAGAATATGGCTACACCTTC
CDR3 protein: CASNQGGTEYGYTF
clone size: .
V gene: TRBV5-5
D gene: TRBD1
J gene: TRBJ1-2

CDR3 DNA: TGTGCCAGTAGTTCTAACTATGGCTACACCTTC
CDR3 protein: CASSSNYGYTF
clone size: .
V gene: TRBV28
D gene: .
J gene: TRBJ1-2

CDR3 DNA: TGTGCCAGCAGGGGACTAGCGGGTGGTACAGATACGCAGTATTTT
CDR3 protein: CASRGLAGGTDTQYF
clone size: once
V gene: TRBV28
D gene: TRBD2
J gene: TRBJ2-3

CDR3 DNA: TGTGCCAGCAGCGCACCGGGGAGGCGACAGGGTACGGAGTACTTC
CDR3 protein: CASSAPGRRQGTEYF
clone size: .
V gene: TRBV7-9
D gene: .
J gene: TRBJ2-7

CDR3 DNA: TGTGCCAGCGGGCCCCATACAGATACGCAGTATTTT
CDR3 protein: CASGPHTDTQYF
clone size: few
V gene: TRBV2
D gene: .
J gene: TRBJ2-3

CDR3 DNA: TGTGCCAGCAGTGAAGGGGGAAAACTGTTTTTT
CDR3 protein: CASSEGGKLFF
clone size: .
V gene: TRBV2
D gene: .
J gene: TRBJ1-4

CDR3 DNA: TGTGCCAGCAGTCGGACACGAAACACTGAAGCTTTCTTT
CDR3 protein: CASSRTRNTEAFF
clone size: .
V gene: TRBV6-5
D gene: .
J gene: TRBJ1-1

CDR3 DNA: TGCAGCGTGGGAGGACTAGCGGGAGTGGGGGAGCAGTTCTTC
CDR3 protein: CSVGGLAGVGEQFF
clone size: once
V gene: TRBV29-1
D gene: TRBD2
J gene: TRBJ2-1

CDR3 DNA: TGTGCCAGCAGCTTGGACCTTTCGGGACAAAGCACCGGGGAGCTGTTTTTT
CDR3 protein: CASSLDLSGQSTGELFF
clone size: .
V gene: TRBV7-9
D gene: .
J gene: TRBJ2-2

CDR3 DNA: TGCGCCAGCAGAACGGAGGCTGGAAACACCATATATTTT
CDR3 protein: CASRTEAGNTIYF
clone size: .
V gene: TRBV5-1
D gene: .
J gene: TRBJ1-3

CDR3 DNA: TGTGCCATCAGTGGGTTTTCGGGGGGGGCGGAGACCCAGTACTTC
CDR3 protein: CAISGFSGGAETQYF
clone size: .
V gene: TRBV10-3
D gene: TRBD2
J gene: TRBJ2-5

CDR3 DNA: TGCGCCAGCAGCTTGGCCCGACTGATCGGCTACGAGCAGTACTTC
CDR3 protein: CASSLARLIGYEQYF
clone size: .
V gene: TRBV5-1
D gene: .
J gene: TRBJ2-7

CDR3 DNA: TGTGCCAGCTCACCAATAGCGGGGTCAAGCTCCTACGAGCAGTACTTC
CDR3 protein: CASSPIAGSSSYEQYF
clone size: .
V gene: TRBV18
D gene: TRBD2
J gene: TRBJ2-7

CDR3 DNA: TGTGCCGGGGGGGACAGGAAGGCCGGGGAGCTGTTTTTT
CDR3 protein: CAGGDRKAGELFF
clone size: .
V gene: TRBV2
D gene: .
J gene: TRBJ2-2

CDR3 DNA: TGCGCCAGCTCCGGGACAGGCTCCTACGAGCAGTACTTC
CDR3 protein: CASSGTGSYEQYF
clone size: .
V gene: TRBV5-1
D gene: TRBD1
J gene: TRBJ2-7

CDR3 DNA: TGCGCCAGCAGGCCGGGGGCGGTCTCCTACGAGCAGTACTTC
CDR3 protein: CASRPGAVSYEQYF
clone size: once
V gene: TRBV5-1
D gene: .
J gene: TRBJ2-7

CDR3 DNA: TGTGCCAGCAGCTTATATCGCGGACAAATAAGCTACGAGCAGTACTTC
CDR3 protein: CASSLYRGQISYEQYF
clone size: .
V gene: TRBV11-2
D gene: .
J gene: TRBJ2-7

CDR3 DNA: TGCGCCAGCAGCCAAGAAGGTCCAGGAAACTCTGGGGCCAACGTCCTGACTTTC
CDR3 protein: CASSQEGPGNSGANVLTF
clone size: .
V gene: TRBV4-1
D gene: .
J gene: TRBJ2-6

CDR3 DNA: TGTGCCAGCAGCCACCTCAGCCCGAGCACAGATACGCAGTATTTT
CDR3 protein: CASSHLSPSTDTQYF
clone size: .
V gene: TRBV14
D gene: .
J gene: TRBJ2-3

CDR3 DNA: TGTGCCAGTAGTATAGCGAGACAGGGTGCAGGTGAGCAGTTCTTC
CDR3 protein: CASSIARQGAGEQFF
clone size: .
V gene: TRBV19
D gene: TRBD1
J gene: TRBJ2-1

CDR3 DNA: TGTGCCAGCAGCGTAGGGCCAGGGTCAGATACGCAGTATTTT
CDR3 protein: CASSVGPGSDTQYF
clone size: .
V gene: TRBV9
D gene: .
J gene: TRBJ2-3

CDR3 DNA: TGCGCCAGCAGTTTTAGGGACGGAAAAAACATTCAGTACTTC
CDR3 protein: CASSFRDGKNIQYF
clone size: .
V gene: TRBV10-2
D gene: .
J gene: TRBJ2-4

CDR3 DNA: TGCGCCAGCAGCCAAGAGCCAGGATACAATGAGCAGTTCTTC
CDR3 protein: CASSQEPGYNEQFF
clone size: once
V gene: TRBV4-1
D gene: .
J gene: TRBJ2-1

CDR3 DNA: TGTGCCAGCAGCTTAGCGGGAGAGAGCACAGATACGCAGTATTTT
CDR3 protein: CASSLAGESTDTQYF
clone size: .
V gene: TRBV7-6
D gene: .
J gene: TRBJ2-3

CDR3 DNA: TGCAGCGTTGAAGGGAGGAGGGCCACTGAAGCTCTCTTT
CDR3 protein: CSVEGRRATEALF
clone size: .
V gene: TRBV29-1
D gene: .
J gene: TRBJ1-1

CDR3 DNA: TGCGCCAGCAGCCAAGGGACAGGCAGGTTGAACACTGAAGCTTTCTTT
CDR3 protein: CASSQGTGRLNTEAFF
clone size: .
V gene: TRBV4-1
D gene: TRBD1
J gene: TRBJ1-1

CDR3 DNA: TGTGCCAGCAGGCCCCATATCTCCCCCTACGAGCAGTACTTC
CDR3 protein: CASRPHISPYEQYF
clone size: .
V gene: TRBV27
D gene: .
J gene: TRBJ2-7

CDR3 DNA: TGTGCCAGCAGTTACTCGACAGGACAGGGAGGCAATGAGCAGTTCTTC
CDR3 protein: CASSYSTGQGGNEQFF
clone size: .
V gene: TRBV6-5
D gene: TRBD1
J gene: TRBJ2-1

CDR3 DNA: TGCGCCAGCAGCACGCGGGGAGACTCTGGAAACACCATATATTTT
CDR3 protein: CASSTRGDSGNTIYF
clone size: .
V gene: TRBV5-1
D gene: .
J gene: TRBJ1-3

CDR3 DNA: TGTGCCAGCAGTGCAGCGGGACACACCTACAATGAGCAGTTCTTC
CDR3 protein: CASSAAGHTYNEQFF
clone size: once
V gene: TRBV25-1
D gene: .
J gene: TRBJ2-1

CDR3 DNA: TGTGCTAGCAGCTTAGATTCGGCAGATACGCAGTATTTT
CDR3 protein: CASSLDSADTQYF
clone size: .
V gene: TRBV7-7
D gene: .
J gene: TRBJ2-3

CDR3 DNA: TGCGCCAGCAGCTTGGAAGTGCCAGGGGGTTCTTCGGGCGTCCTGACTTTC
CDR3 protein: CASSLEVPGGSSGVLTF
clone size: .
V gene: TRBV5-1
D gene: TRBD1
J gene: TRBJ2-6

CDR3 DNA: TGTGCCAGCTCACCAAGCCGGGGTCAGAATACTAACTATGGCTACACCTTC
CDR3 protein: CASSPSRGQNTNYGYTF
clone size: .
V gene: TRBV18
D gene: .
J gene: TRBJ1-2

CDR3 DNA: TGTGCCAGCAGCCTGGACAGCTATGGCTACACCTTC
CDR3 protein: CASSLDSYGYTF
clone size: .
V gene: TRBV9
D gene: .
J gene: TRBJ1-2

CDR3 DNA: TGTGCCAGCAGTAGACAGGGGGTGAACACTGAAGCTTTCTTT
CDR3 protein: CASSRQGVNTEAFF
clone size: .
V gene: TRBV28
D gene: TRBD1
J gene: TRBJ1-1

CDR3 DNA: TGTGCCAGCACCCCCGGGAGTACGGGGGGCTTTTTTCAGCCCCAGCATTTT
CDR3 protein: CASTPGSTGGFFQPQHF
clone size: .
V gene: TRBV28
D gene: .
J gene: TRBJ1-5

CDR3 DNA: TGTGCCAGCAGTTACTCGGGGGACTCCTCCTACGAGCAGTACTTC
CDR3 protein: CASSYSGDSSYEQYF
clone size: .
V gene: TRBV6-6
D gene: .
J gene: TRBJ2-7

CDR3 DNA: TGTGCCAGCAGCGTCACCTCTGGGGCCAACGTCCTGACTTTC
CDR3 protein: CASSVTSGANVLTF
clone size: .
V gene: TRBV9
D gene: .
J gene: TRBJ2-6

CDR3 DNA: TGCGCCAGCAGCCCTCCTCTTTTCGGCGAGCAGTACTTC
CDR3 protein: CASSPPLFGEQYF
clone size: .
V gene: TRBV5-1
D gene: .
J gene: TRBJ2-7

CDR3 DNA: TGTGCCAGCAGCATGCCGGGACTAGCGGGAGTTTCTGAGCAGTTCTTC
CDR3 protein: CASSMPGLAGVSEQFF
clone size: .
V gene: TRBV28
D gene: TRBD2
J gene: TRBJ2-1

CDR3 DNA: TGTGCCAGCAGTGACCGACAGGGACAGGGATACAATGAGCAGTTCTTC
CDR3 protein: CASSDRQGQGYNEQFF
clone size: .
V gene: TRBV6-4
D gene: TRBD1
J gene: TRBJ2-1

CDR3 DNA: TGTGCCAGCAGTTACCCCGGGGCTAGCGGAACCTACGAGCAGTACTTC
CDR3 protein: CASSYPGASGTYEQYF
clone size: .
V gene: TRBV28
D gene: TRBD2
J gene: TRBJ2-7